This TCR beta chain is from a study of cytotoxic CD8 clonotypes in ibrutinib-treated CLL. J gave up 4 bases and V 5 bases, and 8 bases lay outside the gene matches. Germline CDR1 is SGHTA and CDR2 is FQGTGA. The CDR3 is 15 residues long. The table came from immunoSEQ multiplex PCR; TCRdb's copy has only in-frame clones and leaves some out. The table includes about 160,000 clones, roughly 77% detected once. J is TRBJ1-5 and V is TRBV7-3; 7 bases align to TRBD1. The material sequenced was PBMCs, taken after 12 months of ibrutinib treatment. This TCR derives from a human donor with chronic lymphocytic leukemia. The CDR3 loop reads CASSPATGDNQPQHF. The DNA of the CDR3 is TGTGCCAGCAGCCCGGCTACAGGGGATAATCAGCCCCAGCATTTT.